This T cell receptor beta chain was sequenced in a study of blood T cells in healthy people across ages. Study-wide results and caveats: Aged donors had fewer naive CD4+ cells and lower diversity than long-lived donors.

Germline V gives CDR1 LNHNV, CDR2 YYDKDF (reference sequence). This CDR3 has 14 residues. About this clonotype itself: Its cognate antigen is unknown.

A second PCR of roughly 6 to 12 cycles used a sample-barcoded 5' primer and a J-beta primer mix. One entry per CDR3 protein results from TCRdb running MiXCR on the 5' RACE reads. In the table there are hundreds of thousands of distinct CDR3 sequences, 52% of which are singletons. The chain couples TRBV15 to TRBJ2-1; possibly TRBD1 for D (6 bases). With the DNA end fitting TRBJ2-7 better, the J assignment may be wrong. The sequencing sample was made of blood. This receptor was obtained from an elderly woman in good health. CDR3: CATSIGRGYNEQYF. CDR3 in DNA: TGTGCCACCAGCATTGGCAGGGGATACAATGAGCAGTACTTC.